This is a list of T cell receptor beta chains from one sample in a study of cytomegalovirus exposure and HLA in healthy donors. Repertoires were generated with immunoSEQ multiplex PCR, while TCRdb's copy carries only in-frame clones and drops some. The profile shows roughly 150,000 clones, 85% of them singletons. The sequencing input was PBMCs. All receptors come from a boy between 2 and 10 years old in good health and CMV-seronegative. CDR3s include the opening cysteine and the closing phenylalanine or tryptophan. A D gene is named only where the DNA matches it firmly. Clone size, where shown, is once, few, many, or a class for clones that have expanded.

clone size | D gene | J gene | V gene | CDR3 DNA | CDR3 protein
NA | TRBD2 | TRBJ2-1 | TRBV15 | TGTGCCACCAGCAGGGGTAGCGGGAGGGCCTTAAATGAGCAGTTCTTC | CATSRGSGRALNEQFF
NA | TRBD1 | TRBJ2-2 | TRBV4-1 | TGCGCCAGCAGCCATCGTAATCCGGGACAGGGAAACACCGGGGAGCTGTTTTTT | CASSHRNPGQGNTGELFF
once | TRBD1 | TRBJ1-5 | TRBV28 | TGTGCCAGCAGAATTGGGACAGGGTTGAGAGGAAGCAATCAGCCCCAGCATTTT | CASRIGTGLRGSNQPQHF
once | TRBD1 | TRBJ1-1 | TRBV7-8 | TGTGCCAGCAGCTTAGGTCTTCGACAGGGCAGATCCACTGAAGCTTTCTTT | CASSLGLRQGRSTEAFF
NA | NA | TRBJ2-2 | TRBV6-4 | TGTGCCAGCAAACAGGGCCCCGCCGGGGAGCTGTTTTTT | CASKQGPAGELFF
NA | NA | TRBJ1-6 | TRBV15 | TGTGCCACCAGCAGAGATCGGGGGGCTCTCCACTTT | CATSRDRGALHF
NA | NA | TRBJ1-6 | TRBV27 | TGTGCCAGCAGTTCCCGGGATCTCCCTCAGACCCTCCACTTT | CASSSRDLPQTLHF
NA | TRBD2 | TRBJ2-1 | TRBV18 | TGTGCCAGCTCACCACCGCGTAGCGGGAGTCAAAATGAGCAGTTCTTC | CASSPPRSGSQNEQFF
NA | TRBD1 | TRBJ1-3 | TRBV2 | TGTGCCAGCACCCTGACAGGGCGAAACACCATATATTTT | CASTLTGRNTIYF
NA | NA | TRBJ1-2 | TRBV20-1 | TGCAGTGCCCCGGGGGGGGAGCCCACCTTC | CSAPGGEPTF
NA | TRBD1 | TRBJ1-5 | TRBV15 | TGTGCCACCAGCAGTCCCGGACAGGCCAATCAGCCCCAGCATTTT | CATSSPGQANQPQHF
NA | NA | TRBJ2-5 | TRBV27 | TGTGCCAGCAGTTTTTCAGAGGTTGGAGAGACCCAGTACTTC | CASSFSEVGETQYF
NA | NA | TRBJ1-5 | TRBV15 | TGTGCCACCAGCAGAGCCCCGGGGGGCAGAGAGCCCCAGCATTTT | CATSRAPGGREPQHF
once | NA | TRBJ1-6 | TRBV5-1 | TGCGCCAGCAGCACCGCAGGGAATTCACCCCTCCACTTT | CASSTAGNSPLHF
once | NA | TRBJ2-7 | TRBV5-1 | TGCGCCAGCAGCTTGGGGGCGGGTCTCTCCTACGAGCAGTACTTC | CASSLGAGLSYEQYF
NA | NA | TRBJ2-2 | TRBV28 | TGTGCCAGCAGCCAGGCCCCCGGGGAGCTGTTTTTT | CASSQAPGELFF
NA | NA | TRBJ1-2 | TRBV4-1 | TGCGCCAGCAGCCAAAAGGGGAAATGGGCCTCTAACTATGGCTACACCTTC | CASSQKGKWASNYGYTF
once | NA | TRBJ1-2 | TRBV11-2 | TGTGCCAGCAGCTTAGATCAATCGCGTTTCTATGGCTACACCTTC | CASSLDQSRFYGYTF
NA | NA | TRBJ2-3 | TRBV11-2 | TGTGCCAGCAGCTTTGGCCGGGTTCTTTCCAAGTCCCAAACAGATACGCAGTATTTT | CASSFGRVLSKSQTDTQYF
few | NA | TRBJ1-5 | TRBV2 | TGTGCCAGCAGTGACTCGAGGGACAATCAGCCCCAGCATTTT | CASSDSRDNQPQHF
NA | NA | TRBJ1-2 | TRBV6-1 | TGTGCCAGCAGTGAGGTCATTAGCGTGGGTCGGTATGGCTACACCTTC | CASSEVISVGRYGYTF
NA | TRBD1 | TRBJ1-2 | TRBV5-4 | TGTGCCAGCAGCTCAACACAGGACAGGGGCGGTGGCTACACCTTC | CASSSTQDRGGGYTF
NA | TRBD1 | TRBJ1-5 | TRBV7-4 | TGTGCCAGCAGTCAAACAGGGGCCCAAAGCAATCAGCCCCAGCATTTT | CASSQTGAQSNQPQHF
once | NA | TRBJ2-2 | TRBV6-6 | TGTGCCAGCAGTTACTCGCTAGCATCCGGGGAGCTGTTTTTT | CASSYSLASGELFF
few | NA | TRBJ2-7 | TRBV27 | TGTGCCAGCAGTTTATCTCCGGGGAGGGAGCAGTACTTC | CASSLSPGREQYF
NA | NA | TRBJ1-1 | TRBV4-2 | TGTGCCAGCAGCCCAGCGGGGAACACTGAAGCTTTCTTT | CASSPAGNTEAFF
NA | TRBD2 | TRBJ2-7 | TRBV7-8 | TGTGCCAGCAGCCCAAGGACTAGCGTAAGGGACGAGCAGTACTTC | CASSPRTSVRDEQYF
NA | NA | TRBJ1-2 | TRBV29-1 | TGCAGCGTCGAAGGCCAGGGGAGATTTCGCTATGGCTACACCTTC | CSVEGQGRFRYGYTF
NA | TRBD2 | TRBJ2-5 | TRBV5-4 | TGTGCCAGCAGCCCCCGCGGGGGGGCGGCGGAGACCCAGTACTTC | CASSPRGGAAETQYF
NA | NA | TRBJ1-5 | TRBV19 | TGTGCCAGTAGTCGGGCGGGTAATAGCAATCAGCCCCAGCATTTT | CASSRAGNSNQPQHF
NA | TRBD1 | TRBJ1-2 | TRBV25-1 | TGTGCCAGCAGTATACCGGGACAGGGGACTAATGGCTACACCTTC | CASSIPGQGTNGYTF
NA | NA | TRBJ2-1 | TRBV2 | TGTGCCAGCACGGGGGATCCCTCCTACAATGAGCAGTTCTTC | CASTGDPSYNEQFF
NA | NA | TRBJ1-2 | TRBV30 | TGTGCCTGGACCAGCGGGGCCCAGCGTAGTGGCTACACCTTC | CAWTSGAQRSGYTF
few | NA | TRBJ1-1 | TRBV18 | TGTGCCACCCTCGGCGACATGAACACTGAAGCTTTCTTT | CATLGDMNTEAFF
NA | TRBD2 | TRBJ2-7 | TRBV30 | TGTGCCTGGATGAAGATTAGCGGGAGCCCCTACGAGCAGTACTTC | CAWMKISGSPYEQYF
NA | NA | TRBJ1-4 | TRBV7-9 | TGTGCCACCGGGGGATTAACAGGCTCGGCTAATGAAAAACTGTTTTTT | CATGGLTGSANEKLFF
NA | NA | TRBJ2-1 | TRBV7-8 | TGTGCCAGCAGCTCTGGTGGTCTTAGGCAGTTCTTC | CASSSGGLRQFF
few | TRBD1 | TRBJ1-5 | TRBV27 | TGTGCCAGCAGTCCCTTGGACAGGGACAATCAGCCCCAGCATTTT | CASSPLDRDNQPQHF
few | NA | TRBJ1-5 | TRBV7-2 | TGTGCCAGCAGTTTACTGGGGGCGACGGGCAATCAGCCCCAGCATTTT | CASSLLGATGNQPQHF
NA | NA | TRBJ1-2 | TRBV28 | TGTGCCAGCAGTTTATTAGGAGGGTCCCATGGCTACACCTTC | CASSLLGGSHGYTF
NA | NA | TRBJ2-3 | TRBV20-1 | TGCAGTGCGCAGACAGACTTGGCGCAGTATTTT | CSAQTDLAQYF
NA | NA | TRBJ2-3 | TRBV6-1 | TGTGCCAGCAGGAGGGCGCCTAGTACAGATACGCAGTATTTT | CASRRAPSTDTQYF
NA | NA | TRBJ2-2 | TRBV28 | TGTGCCAGCAGTTTAGTCAGGGTCCCCTCGAACACCGGGGAGCTGTTTTTT | CASSLVRVPSNTGELFF
NA | TRBD1 | TRBJ1-2 | TRBV27 | TGTGCCAGCAGTCCGGGACAGAACTATGGCTACACCTTC | CASSPGQNYGYTF
NA | NA | TRBJ1-1 | TRBV6-5 | TGTGCCAGCAGTTTAGGGGGGGCCAACACTGAAGCTTTCTTT | CASSLGGANTEAFF
once | NA | TRBJ1-3 | TRBV6-5 | TGTGCCAGCAGTTACTCCGGGAGGGGACTGAGAAACACCATATATTTT | CASSYSGRGLRNTIYF
NA | TRBD1 | TRBJ1-5 | TRBV10-3 | TGTGCCATCAGTGAATCGTTGACAGGGGGGATTAATCAGCCCCAGCATTTT | CAISESLTGGINQPQHF
few | NA | TRBJ1-3 | TRBV30 | TGTGCCTGGACGTCTAGCGGGCAAGGAAACACCATATATTTT | CAWTSSGQGNTIYF
once | NA | TRBJ2-3 | TRBV6-1 | TGTGCCAGCACTCAAGGGGCTGAACTCACAGATACGCAGTATTTT | CASTQGAELTDTQYF
NA | NA | TRBJ1-6 | TRBV19 | TGTGCCAGTAGTATATGGCAAGCGGAGTCACCCCTCCACTTT | CASSIWQAESPLHF
NA | NA | TRBJ1-2 | TRBV4-1 | TGCGCCAGCAGCCAAGATCCTGACAGTTTCTATGGCTACACCTTC | CASSQDPDSFYGYTF
NA | NA | TRBJ1-2 | TRBV29-1 | TGCAGCGTCGGGAGTCTCCCAGGCGATGGCTACACCTTC | CSVGSLPGDGYTF
NA | TRBD2 | TRBJ2-1 | TRBV2 | TGTGCCAGCATGCGGGAGGGCCCGAATGAGCAGTTCTTC | CASMREGPNEQFF
NA | NA | TRBJ1-5 | TRBV6-5 | TGTGCCAGCAGTGAATCAGGCCCTAATCAGCCCCAGCATTTT | CASSESGPNQPQHF